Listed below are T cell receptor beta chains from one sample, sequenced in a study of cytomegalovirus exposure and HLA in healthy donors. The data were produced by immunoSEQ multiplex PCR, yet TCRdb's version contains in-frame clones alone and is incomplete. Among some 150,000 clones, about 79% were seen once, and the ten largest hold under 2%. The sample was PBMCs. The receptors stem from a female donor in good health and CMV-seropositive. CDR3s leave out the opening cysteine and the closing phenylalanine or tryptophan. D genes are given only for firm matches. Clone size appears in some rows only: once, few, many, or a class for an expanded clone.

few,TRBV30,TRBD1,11,AWSVQGSYGYT
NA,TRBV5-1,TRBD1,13,ASSKDRETRYGYT
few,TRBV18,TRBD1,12,ASSPGTGLEKLF
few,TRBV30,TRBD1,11,AWNRGLTYEQY
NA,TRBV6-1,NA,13,ASSAMGAFGDEQF
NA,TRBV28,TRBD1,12,ASSKTGGLYGYT
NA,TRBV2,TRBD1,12,ASGRQGANGELF
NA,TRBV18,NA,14,ASSPSSGNVIETQY
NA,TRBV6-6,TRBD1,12,ASSYRTGGDGYT
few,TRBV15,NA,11,ATSRGQYNEQF
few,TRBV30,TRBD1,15,AWRLPGQGAINYGYT
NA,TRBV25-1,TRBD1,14,ASSEYTGGTSYEQY
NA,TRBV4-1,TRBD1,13,ASSAGQGGTGELF
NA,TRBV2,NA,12,ASSRTYSNQPQH
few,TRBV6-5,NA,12,ASSPGTQRNEQF
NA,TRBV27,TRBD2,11,ASTTSGNSEQY
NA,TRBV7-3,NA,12,ASSLGAGSGTQY
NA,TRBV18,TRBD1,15,ASSSDRGRLNTGELF
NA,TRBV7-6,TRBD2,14,ASSRTSGGAGETQY
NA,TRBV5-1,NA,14,ASSLAESAYTGELF
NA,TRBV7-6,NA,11,ASSLAERRELF
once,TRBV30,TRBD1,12,AWSGQGDLSEAF
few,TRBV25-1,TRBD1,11,ASSMTGGTEAF
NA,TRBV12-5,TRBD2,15,ASGTPRSGRTYNEQF
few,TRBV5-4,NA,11,ASSLLGGTEAF
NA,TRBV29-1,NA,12,SVEDPDSSGKLF
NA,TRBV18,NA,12,ASSPPGMAYEQY
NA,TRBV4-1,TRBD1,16,ASSQGTGVAENTGELF
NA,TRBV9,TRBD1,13,ASSVGDRGTYEQY
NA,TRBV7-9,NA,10,SSSSTTAEAF
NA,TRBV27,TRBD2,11,ASTDYSGNEQY
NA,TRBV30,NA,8,AWSGYEQY
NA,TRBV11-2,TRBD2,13,ASSHRTSGRYEQY
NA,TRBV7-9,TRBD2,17,ASSFSRLRSGTSTYEQY
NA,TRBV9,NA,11,ASSGEVFNEQF
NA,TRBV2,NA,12,ASSGWREQDTQY
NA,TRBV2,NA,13,ASSEATGYTDTQY
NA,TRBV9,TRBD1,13,ASSETGMNTGELF
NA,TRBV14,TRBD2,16,ASSQAPGLAGFQETQY
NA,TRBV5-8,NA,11,ASSWRNLIEAF
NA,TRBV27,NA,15,ASSTSALAGNTGELF
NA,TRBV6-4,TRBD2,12,ASNGLAVINEQF
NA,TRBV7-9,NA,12,ASSLGSGDQPQH
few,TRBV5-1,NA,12,ASSLVQGPREQY
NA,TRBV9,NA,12,ASSGAGHQETQY
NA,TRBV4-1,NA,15,ASSQPLRASGANVLT
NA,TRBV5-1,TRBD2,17,ASSLPGTSGRKSSYEQY
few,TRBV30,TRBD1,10,AAGTGRYEQY
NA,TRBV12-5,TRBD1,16,ASGLEYNRGLVNTEAF
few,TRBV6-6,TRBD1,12,ASSETGFIQPQH
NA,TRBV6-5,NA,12,ASIKPGASTEAF
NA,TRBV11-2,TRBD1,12,ASSAGQGTSPLH
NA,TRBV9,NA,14,ASSVGGSLNTGELF
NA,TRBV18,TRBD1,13,ASSPPARGIHEQY
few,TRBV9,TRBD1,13,ASSGLDRVNYGYT